These 2 T cell receptor beta chains came from one sample sequenced in a study of long-term antiretroviral therapy in people with HIV. Survey-level resolution applied to immunoSEQ assay v3.0. TCRdb's table, derived via immunoSEQ multiplex PCR, lists solely in-frame clones and lacks some. The sample records about 28,000 clones, 75% to 85% being singletons. This material consisted of unsorted PBMCs, taken 0.3 years after starting antiretroviral therapy. Receptors were obtained from a man aged 35-49 years with HIV.

This sequence joins TRBV5-1 and TRBJ1-2; no clear D. Trimming shortened V by 1 base and J by 4 bases, and 8 bases separated the two germline ends. The length of the CDR3 is 13 residues. Germline V gene sequence: CDR1 SGHRS, CDR2 YFSETQ. The CDR3 here is CASSLSLTYGYTF. CDR3 coding DNA: TGCGCCAGCAGCTTGTCGCTAACCTATGGCTACACCTTC.

V usage is TRBV4-3 and J usage is TRBJ2-7; D might be TRBD1 or TRBD2, each matching 6 bases. Germline assignment: CDR1 LGHNA and CDR2 YSLEER. The CDR3 sequence is 15 residues long. Trimming removed 0 bases at V and 6 bases at J, with 15 bases between. The CDR3 nucleotides are TGCGCCAGCAGCCAAGATTGGGGGGCCTATGGCGAGCAGTACTTC. It codes for CASSQDWGAYGEQYF.